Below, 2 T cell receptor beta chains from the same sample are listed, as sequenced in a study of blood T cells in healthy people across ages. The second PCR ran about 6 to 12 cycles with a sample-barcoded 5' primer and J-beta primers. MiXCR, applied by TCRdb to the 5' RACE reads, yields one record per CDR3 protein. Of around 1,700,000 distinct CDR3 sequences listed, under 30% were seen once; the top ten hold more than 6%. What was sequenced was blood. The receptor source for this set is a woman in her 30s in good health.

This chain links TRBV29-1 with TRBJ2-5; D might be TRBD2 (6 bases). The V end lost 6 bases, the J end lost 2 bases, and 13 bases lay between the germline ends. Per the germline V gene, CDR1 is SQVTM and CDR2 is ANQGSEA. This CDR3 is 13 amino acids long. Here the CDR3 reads CSVFGTRQETQYF. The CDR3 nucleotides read TGCAGCGTCTTCGGGACTCGTCAAGAGACCCAGTACTTC.

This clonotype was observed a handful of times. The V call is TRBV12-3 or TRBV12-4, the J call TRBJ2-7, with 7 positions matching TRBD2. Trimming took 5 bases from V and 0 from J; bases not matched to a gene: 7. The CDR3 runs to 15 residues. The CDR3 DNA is TGTGCCAGCAGTGAAAGGAGCGGGGCCTCCTACGAGCAGTACTTC. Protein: CASSERSGASYEQYF.